This TCR beta chain stems from a study of cytomegalovirus exposure and HLA in healthy donors. General study points: Cytomegalovirus status was reportedly diagnosed by the classifier with high sensitivity and specificity. TCR beta sequences reportedly predicted the HLA-A and HLA-B alleles of most subjects accurately.

PCR involved 60 Vbeta and 13 Jbeta primers. Per the study methods: An analysis performed later counted around 86 million unique TCR beta chains (roughly 10 million of them shared). TCRdb's table, derived via immunoSEQ multiplex PCR, lists solely in-frame clones and lacks some. V, J and clone size reflect that table, while D and trimming were determined from the DNA. The sample consists of approximately 150,000 clones, around 74% of them appearing once. Worth noting for this clone: Its specificity is not known. Other DNA sequences in the sample encode the same CDR3.

This CDR3 has 15 residues. V trimming: 6 bases; J trimming: 5 bases; junction bases outside the gene matches: 8. Per germline, CDR1 WNHNN and CDR2 SYGVQD (reference sequence). V and J are TRBV10-1 and TRBJ2-2; 8 nucleotides align to TRBD1. The clonotype originates from a man aged 50 to 60 in good health and CMV-seropositive. The source material was PBMCs. In DNA form, the CDR3 reads TGCGCCAGCAGATCCGGGACAGGCGGAACCGGGGAGCTGTTTTTT. Translating gives CASRSGTGGTGELFF.